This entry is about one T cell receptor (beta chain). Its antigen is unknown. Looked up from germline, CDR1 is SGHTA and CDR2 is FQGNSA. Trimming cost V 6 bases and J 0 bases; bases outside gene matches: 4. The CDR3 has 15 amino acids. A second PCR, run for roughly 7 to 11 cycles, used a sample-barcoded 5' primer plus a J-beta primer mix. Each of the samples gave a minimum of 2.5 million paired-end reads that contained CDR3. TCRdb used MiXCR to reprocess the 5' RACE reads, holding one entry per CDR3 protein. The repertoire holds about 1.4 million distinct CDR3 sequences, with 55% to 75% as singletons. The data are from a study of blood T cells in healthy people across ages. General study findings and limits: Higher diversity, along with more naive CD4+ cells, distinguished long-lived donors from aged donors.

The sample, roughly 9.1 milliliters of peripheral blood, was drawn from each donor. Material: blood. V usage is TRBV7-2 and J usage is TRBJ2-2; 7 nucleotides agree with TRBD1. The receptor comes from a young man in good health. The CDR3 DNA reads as TGTGCCAGCAGGAGGGGACAGACGAACACCGGGGAGCTGTTTTTT. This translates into CASRRGQTNTGELFF.